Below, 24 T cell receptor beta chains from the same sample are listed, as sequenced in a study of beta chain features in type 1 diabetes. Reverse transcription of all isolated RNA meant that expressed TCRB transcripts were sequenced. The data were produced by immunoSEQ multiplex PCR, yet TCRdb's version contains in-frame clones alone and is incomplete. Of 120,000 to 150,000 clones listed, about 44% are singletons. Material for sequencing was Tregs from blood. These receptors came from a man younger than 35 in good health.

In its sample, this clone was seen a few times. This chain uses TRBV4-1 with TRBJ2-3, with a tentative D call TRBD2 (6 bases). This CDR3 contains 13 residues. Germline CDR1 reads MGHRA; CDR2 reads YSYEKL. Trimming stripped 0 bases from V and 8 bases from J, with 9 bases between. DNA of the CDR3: TGCGCCAGCAGCCAAGACACTAGCACTACGCAGTATTTT. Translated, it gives CASSQDTSTTQYF.

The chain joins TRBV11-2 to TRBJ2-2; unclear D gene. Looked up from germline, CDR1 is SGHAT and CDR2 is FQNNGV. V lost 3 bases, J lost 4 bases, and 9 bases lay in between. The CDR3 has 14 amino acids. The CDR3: CASSFRRVTGELFF. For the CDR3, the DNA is TGTGCCAGCAGCTTTCGCCGGGTCACCGGGGAGCTGTTTTTT.

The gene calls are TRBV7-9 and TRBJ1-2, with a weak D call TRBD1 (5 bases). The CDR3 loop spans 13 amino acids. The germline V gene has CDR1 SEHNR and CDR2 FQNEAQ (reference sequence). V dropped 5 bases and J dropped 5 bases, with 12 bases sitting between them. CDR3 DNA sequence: TGTGCCAGCAGCACCCCGGGGGTTTATGGCTACACCTTC. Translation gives CASSTPGVYGYTF.

The CDR3 sequence is CASSQAGTGRHGYTF. The CDR3, as DNA: TGCGCCAGCAGCCAGGCCGGGACAGGGAGACATGGCTACACCTTC. The J gene is TRBJ1-2, the V gene TRBV4-3; TRBD1 matches 9 bases. This CDR3 comprises 15 residues. Germline trimming cut 3 bases from V and 6 bases from J; bases unmatched to any gene: 8. Germline V CDR1 and CDR2: LGHNA, YSLEER.

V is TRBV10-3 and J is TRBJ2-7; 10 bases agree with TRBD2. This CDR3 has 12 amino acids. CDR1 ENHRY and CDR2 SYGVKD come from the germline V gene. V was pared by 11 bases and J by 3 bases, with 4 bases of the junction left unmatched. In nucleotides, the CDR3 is TGTGCCCATAGCGGGGGGAACTACGAGCAGTACTTC. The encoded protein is CAHSGGNYEQYF.

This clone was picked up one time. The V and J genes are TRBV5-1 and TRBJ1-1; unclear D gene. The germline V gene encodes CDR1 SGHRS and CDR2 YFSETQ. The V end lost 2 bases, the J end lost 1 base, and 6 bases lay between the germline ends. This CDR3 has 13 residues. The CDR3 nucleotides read TGCGCCAGCAGCTTTGAGGGGAACACTGAAGCTTTCTTT. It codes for CASSFEGNTEAFF.

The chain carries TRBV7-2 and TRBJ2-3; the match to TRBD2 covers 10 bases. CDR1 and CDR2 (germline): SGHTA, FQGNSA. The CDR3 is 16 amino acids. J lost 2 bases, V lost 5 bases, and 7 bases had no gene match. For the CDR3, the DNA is TGTGCCAGCAGCCGAGGACTAGCGGAGATCACAGATACGCAGTATTTT. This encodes CASSRGLAEITDTQYF.

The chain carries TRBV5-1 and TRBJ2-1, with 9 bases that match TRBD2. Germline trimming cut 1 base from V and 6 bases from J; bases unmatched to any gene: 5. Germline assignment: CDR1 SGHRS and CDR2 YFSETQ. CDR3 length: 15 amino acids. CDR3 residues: CASSLSAGGLNEQFF. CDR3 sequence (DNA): TGCGCCAGCAGCTTGTCTGCGGGGGGGCTCAATGAGCAGTTCTTC.

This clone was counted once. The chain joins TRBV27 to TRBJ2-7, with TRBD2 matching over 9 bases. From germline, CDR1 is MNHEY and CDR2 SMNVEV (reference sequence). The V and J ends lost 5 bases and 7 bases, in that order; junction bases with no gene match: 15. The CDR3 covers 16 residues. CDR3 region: CASSPLWASGIWEQYF. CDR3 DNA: TGTGCCAGCAGTCCCCTTTGGGCTAGCGGGATTTGGGAGCAGTACTTC.

The chain's CDR3 is CASSLQGRNYGYTF. CDR3 bases: TGCGCCAGCAGCTTACAGGGTAGGAACTATGGCTACACCTTC. The V call is TRBV5-1, the J call TRBJ1-2; D perhaps matches TRBD1 (6 bases). The length of the CDR3 is 14 residues. Germline loops: CDR1 SGHRS, CDR2 YFSETQ. Trimming stripped 2 bases from V and 2 bases from J, with 10 bases between.

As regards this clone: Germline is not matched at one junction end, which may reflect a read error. The CDR3 DNA is TGTGCCAGCAGCCAAGTGGTGACAGGACTTCAAGGGACCCAGTACTTC. This translates into CASSQVVTGLQGTQYF. The chain uses TRBV4-2 and TRBJ2-5; the D gene is possibly TRBD1 (6 bases). The germline V gene has CDR1 LGHNA and CDR2 YNFKEQ. The CDR3 length is 16 residues.

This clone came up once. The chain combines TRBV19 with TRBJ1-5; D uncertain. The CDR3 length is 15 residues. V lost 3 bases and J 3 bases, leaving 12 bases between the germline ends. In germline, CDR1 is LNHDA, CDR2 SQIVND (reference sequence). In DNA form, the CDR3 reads TGTGCCAGTAGTATCCCATACACGCTCAATCAGCCCCAGCATTTT. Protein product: CASSIPYTLNQPQHF.

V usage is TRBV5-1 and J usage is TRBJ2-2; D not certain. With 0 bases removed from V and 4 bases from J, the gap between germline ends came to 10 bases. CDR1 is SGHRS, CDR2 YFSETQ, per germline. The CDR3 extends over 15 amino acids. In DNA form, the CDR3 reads TGCGCCAGCAGCTTGGTTGTCGGTCCCACCGGGGAGCTGTTTTTT. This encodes CASSLVVGPTGELFF.

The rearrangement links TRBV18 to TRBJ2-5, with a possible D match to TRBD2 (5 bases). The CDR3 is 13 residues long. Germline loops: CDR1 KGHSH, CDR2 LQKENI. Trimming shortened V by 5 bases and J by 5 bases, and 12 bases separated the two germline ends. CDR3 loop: CASSSGIRETQYF. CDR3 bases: TGTGCCAGCTCATCCGGGATTAGGGAGACCCAGTACTTC.

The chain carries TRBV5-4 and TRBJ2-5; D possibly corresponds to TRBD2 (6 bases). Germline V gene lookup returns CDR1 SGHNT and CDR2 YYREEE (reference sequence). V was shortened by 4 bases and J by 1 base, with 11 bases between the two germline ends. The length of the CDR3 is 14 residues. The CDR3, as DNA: TGTGCCAGCAGCATCCCGGGACTCCAAGAGACCCAGTACTTC. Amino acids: CASSIPGLQETQYF.

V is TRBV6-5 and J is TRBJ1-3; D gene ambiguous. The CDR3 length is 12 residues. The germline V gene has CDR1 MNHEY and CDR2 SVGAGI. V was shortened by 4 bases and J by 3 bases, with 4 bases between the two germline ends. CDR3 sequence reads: CASSSYGNTIYF. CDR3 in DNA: TGTGCCAGCAGTTCGTATGGAAACACCATATATTTT.

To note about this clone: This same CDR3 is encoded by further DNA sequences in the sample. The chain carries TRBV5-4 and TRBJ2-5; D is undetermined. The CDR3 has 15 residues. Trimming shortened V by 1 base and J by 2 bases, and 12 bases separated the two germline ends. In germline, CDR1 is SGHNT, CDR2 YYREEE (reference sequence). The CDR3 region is CASSLQSVRQETQYF. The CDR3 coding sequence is TGTGCCAGCAGCTTGCAATCAGTCAGGCAAGAGACCCAGTACTTC.

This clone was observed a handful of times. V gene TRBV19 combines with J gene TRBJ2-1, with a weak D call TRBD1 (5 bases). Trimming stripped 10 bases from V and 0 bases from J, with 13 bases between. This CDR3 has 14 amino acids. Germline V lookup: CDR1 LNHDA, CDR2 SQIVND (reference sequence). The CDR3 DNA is TGTGCCACTTATTCTAGGGGCTCCTACAATGAGCAGTTCTTC. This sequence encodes CATYSRGSYNEQFF.

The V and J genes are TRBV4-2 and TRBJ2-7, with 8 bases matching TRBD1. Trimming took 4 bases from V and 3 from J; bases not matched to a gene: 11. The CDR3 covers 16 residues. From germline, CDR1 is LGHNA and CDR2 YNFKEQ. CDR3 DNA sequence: TGTGCCAGCAGCCGTGGAGCAAGGACAGGGTACTACGAGCAGTACTTC. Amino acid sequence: CASSRGARTGYYEQYF.

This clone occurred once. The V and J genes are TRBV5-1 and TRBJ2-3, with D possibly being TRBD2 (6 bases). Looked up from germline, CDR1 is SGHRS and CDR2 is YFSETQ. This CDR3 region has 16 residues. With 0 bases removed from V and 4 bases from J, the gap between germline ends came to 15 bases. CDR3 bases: TGCGCCAGCAGCTTGGGTAATGGGGGGTCGGCAGATACGCAGTATTTT. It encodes CASSLGNGGSADTQYF. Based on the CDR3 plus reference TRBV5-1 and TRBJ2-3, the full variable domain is KAGVTQTPRYLIKTRGQQVTLSCSPISGHRSVSWYQQTPGQGLQFLFEYFSETQRNKGNFPGRFSGRQFSNSRSEMNVSTLELGDSALYLCASSLGNGGSADTQYFGPGTRLTVL.

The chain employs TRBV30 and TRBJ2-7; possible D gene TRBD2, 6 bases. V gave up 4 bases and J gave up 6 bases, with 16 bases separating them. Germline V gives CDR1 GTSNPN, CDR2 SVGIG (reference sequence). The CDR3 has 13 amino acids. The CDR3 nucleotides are TGTGCCTGGAACCCATACGGGGGAAGCGAGCAGTACTTC. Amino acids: CAWNPYGGSEQYF.

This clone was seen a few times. In DNA, the CDR3 is TGTGCCAGCAGCCTCAGACTAGCGGGAGAAGATACGCAGTATTTT. Translated: CASSLRLAGEDTQYF. The chain recombines TRBV7-2 with TRBJ2-3; 12 nucleotides agree with TRBD2. Germline V gene lookup returns CDR1 SGHTA and CDR2 FQGNSA. The V gene end was trimmed by 5 bases and the J gene end by 5 bases; junction bases not matched to a gene: 5. The CDR3 is 15 amino acids.

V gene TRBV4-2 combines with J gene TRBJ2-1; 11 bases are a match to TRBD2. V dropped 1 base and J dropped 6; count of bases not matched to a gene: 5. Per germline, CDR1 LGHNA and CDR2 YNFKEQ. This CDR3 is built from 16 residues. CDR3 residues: CASSQGPSGGFNEQFF. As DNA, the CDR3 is TGTGCCAGCAGCCAAGGTCCTAGCGGGGGGTTCAATGAGCAGTTCTTC.

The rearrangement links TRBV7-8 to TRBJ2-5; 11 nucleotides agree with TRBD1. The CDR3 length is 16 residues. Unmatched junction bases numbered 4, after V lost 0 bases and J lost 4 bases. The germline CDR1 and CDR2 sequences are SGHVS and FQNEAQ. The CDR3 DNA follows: TGTGCCAGCAGCTTAGCGTCCGGGACAGGGGGAGAGACCCAGTACTTC. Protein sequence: CASSLASGTGGETQYF.